These T cell receptor beta chains were read from a single sample in a study of blood T cell repertoires in COVID-19. Sequencing used immunoSEQ multiplex PCR; TCRdb keeps in-frame clones, though not all of them. The sample consists of fewer than 150,000 clones, 87% of them appearing once. What was sequenced was peripheral blood. The receptors were gathered from a woman aged 40 to 50 with acute or convalescent COVID-19. Each CDR3 is given with its conserved first and last residue. Fields, in order: CDR3 length, D gene, J gene, V gene, clone size, CDR3 DNA, CDR3 protein. D genes are given only for firm matches. Only some rows state a clone size, as once, few, many or a class for expanded clones.

>16|TRBD2|TRBJ2-3|TRBV3-1/TRBV3-2|.
TGTGCCAGCAGCCAAGATCGGGGGGGAGGCACAGATACGCAGTATTTT
CASSQDRGGGTDTQYF
>15|TRBD1|TRBJ1-4|TRBV10-3|.
TGTGCCATCAGTGAGTCGACAGGGCCTGGAGAAAAACTGTTTTTT
CAISESTGPGEKLFF
>14|TRBD1|TRBJ1-2|TRBV7-9|.
TGTGCCAGCAGGTCGGACAGGGGCGCAGATGGCTACACCTTC
CASRSDRGADGYTF
>12|.|TRBJ1-5|TRBV7-9|.
TGTGCCAGCAGCGACGGAGGTCAGCCCCAGCATTTT
CASSDGGQPQHF
>16|TRBD1|TRBJ2-6|TRBV3-1/TRBV3-2|.
TGTGCCAGCAGCCTTTTGACAGGGGCTGGGGCCAACGTCCTGACTTTC
CASSLLTGAGANVLTF
>14|TRBD1|TRBJ1-4|TRBV27|.
TGTGCCAGCAGTTCCGGGACAGGTCAAGAAAAACTGTTTTTT
CASSSGTGQEKLFF
>15|.|TRBJ2-7|TRBV5-1|.
TGCGCCAGCAGTGCCAATACAGGGTTTTCCTACGAGCAGTACTTC
CASSANTGFSYEQYF
>15|TRBD1|TRBJ2-7|TRBV18|.
TGTGCCAGCTCACGACAGGGACAGGGAGTAGACGAGCAGTACTTC
CASSRQGQGVDEQYF
>15|.|TRBJ2-1|TRBV29-1|.
TGCAGCGTTGAACATGGGAGTCAATCCTACAATGAGCAGTTCTTC
CSVEHGSQSYNEQFF
>15|.|TRBJ2-1|TRBV6-5|.
TGTGCCAGCAGTTACTCTGGGGCCTCGATTGGAGAGCAGTTCTTC
CASSYSGASIGEQFF
>14|TRBD1|TRBJ1-2|TRBV28|.
TGTGCCAGCAGTTCAGGGGGCACTAACTATGGCTACACCTTC
CASSSGGTNYGYTF
>13|TRBD1|TRBJ1-1|TRBV27|.
TGTGCCAGCAGTAGGGGGCGATACACTGAAGCTTTCTTT
CASSRGRYTEAFF
>14|TRBD1|TRBJ1-2|TRBV5-6|.
TGTGCCAGCAGGCCGACAGGGGACGCCTATGGCTACACCTTC
CASRPTGDAYGYTF
>12|.|TRBJ1-2|TRBV25-1|.
TGTGCCAGCTCGGAGGTGGGGATCCGCTACACCTTC
CASSEVGIRYTF
>16|TRBD2|TRBJ2-7|TRBV7-9|.
TGTGCCAGCAGCTCCTCCCCGGGAGGGCCGGAGTACGAGCAGTACTTC
CASSSSPGGPEYEQYF
>15|TRBD2|TRBJ2-5|TRBV2|.
TGTGCCAGCAGCCCCCTAGCGGGGGGGCCGGAGACCCAGTACTTC
CASSPLAGGPETQYF
>14|.|TRBJ2-2|TRBV4-3|once
TGCGCCAGCAGATTTGGGCTGAACACCGGGGAGCTGTTTTTT
CASRFGLNTGELFF
>13|TRBD1|TRBJ1-2|TRBV6-6|once
TGTGCCAGCAGTCCGACAGGGGACTATGGCTACACCTTC
CASSPTGDYGYTF
>13|.|TRBJ1-5|TRBV6-5|.
TGTGCCAGCAGTTACTCGACGGGACAGCCCCAGCATTTT
CASSYSTGQPQHF
>14|TRBD1|TRBJ1-1|TRBV19|once
TGTGCCAGTAGTACCAGACAGGGGAACACTGAAGCTTTCTTT
CASSTRQGNTEAFF
>13|TRBD1|TRBJ1-1|TRBV6-4|.
TGTGCCAGCAGCTTGGACAGGGGGACTGAAGCTTTCTTT
CASSLDRGTEAFF
>16|.|TRBJ2-3|TRBV10-3|.
TGTGCCATCAGAGAGGTGGGACTCCCCAGCGCAGATACGCAGTATTTT
CAIREVGLPSADTQYF
>16|.|TRBJ1-1|TRBV27|.
TGTGCCAGCAGTTTATCGTGGGGGCAGGCGAACACTGAAGCTTTCTTT
CASSLSWGQANTEAFF
>14|.|TRBJ1-4|TRBV9|.
TGTGCCAGCAGCCCCAGATCCTCAAATGAAAAACTGTTTTTT
CASSPRSSNEKLFF
>14|TRBD2|TRBJ2-3|TRBV9|.
TGTGCCAGCAGCGACGGGGGGGCCGGTTATACGCAGTATTTT
CASSDGGAGYTQYF
>18|TRBD2|TRBJ2-1|TRBV4-3|.
TGCGCCAGCAGCCAAGCCGGGCTAGCGGGAGGGCCGGACAATGAGCAGTTCTTC
CASSQAGLAGGPDNEQFF
>14|TRBD1|TRBJ1-2|TRBV5-1|.
TGCGCCAGCAGCTCAACAGGGGGGGGCTATGGCTACACCTTC
CASSSTGGGYGYTF
>14|TRBD2|TRBJ2-1|TRBV29-1|.
TGCAGCGTTGTCGGGGGGGCCTCCTACAATGAGCAGTTCTTC
CSVVGGASYNEQFF
>19|.|TRBJ2-4|TRBV6-2/TRBV6-3|.
TGTGCCAGCAGTTTACGCCTTGTGGACAGATCCCTGGCCAAAAACATTCAGTACTTC
CASSLRLVDRSLAKNIQYF
>16|TRBD2|TRBJ2-1|TRBV5-4|.
TGTGCCAGCAGCTCCTCATCCCAGCGGGGGGGCGGGGAGCAGTTCTTC
CASSSSSQRGGGEQFF
>11|.|TRBJ1-1|TRBV10-1|.
TGCGCCAGCAGCTGGCAGGGTGAAGCTTTCTTT
CASSWQGEAFF
>16|TRBD2|TRBJ2-3|TRBV7-9|.
TGTGCCAGCAGCTCTAGCGGGAGCCCCTATACAGATACGCAGTATTTT
CASSSSGSPYTDTQYF
>15|.|TRBJ2-5|TRBV4-2|.
TGTGCCAGCAGCCAAGATCGAAGCGTCCAAGAGACCCAGTACTTC
CASSQDRSVQETQYF
>16|.|TRBJ1-2|TRBV6-1|.
TGTGCCAGCAGTGAAAACCCGACCGGTTGGGCCTATGGCTACACCTTC
CASSENPTGWAYGYTF
>12|.|TRBJ1-2|TRBV30|.
TGTGCCTGGAGTGGGGCCAGGCCGGGCTACACCTTC
CAWSGARPGYTF
>14|TRBD2|TRBJ2-5|TRBV30|.
TGTGCCTGGAGGGGGGGGTCTCAATGGGAGACCCAGTACTTC
CAWRGGSQWETQYF
>12|.|TRBJ2-3|TRBV7-2|.
TGTGCCAGCAGCTTGCGCGCAGATACGCAGTATTTT
CASSLRADTQYF
>15|.|TRBJ1-4|TRBV25-1|.
TGTGCCAGCAGTGAATTACAGGAGATTGGGGAAAAACTGTTTTTT
CASSELQEIGEKLFF
>16|.|TRBJ1-4|TRBV7-8|.
TGTGCCAGCAGCCAAGGGCTCCGGGGAGATAATGAAAAACTGTTTTTT
CASSQGLRGDNEKLFF
>17|TRBD2|TRBJ2-5|TRBV4-2|few
TGTGCCAGCAGCCCCTACGGAAGCGGGGGGGGCCAAGAGACCCAGTACTTC
CASSPYGSGGGQETQYF